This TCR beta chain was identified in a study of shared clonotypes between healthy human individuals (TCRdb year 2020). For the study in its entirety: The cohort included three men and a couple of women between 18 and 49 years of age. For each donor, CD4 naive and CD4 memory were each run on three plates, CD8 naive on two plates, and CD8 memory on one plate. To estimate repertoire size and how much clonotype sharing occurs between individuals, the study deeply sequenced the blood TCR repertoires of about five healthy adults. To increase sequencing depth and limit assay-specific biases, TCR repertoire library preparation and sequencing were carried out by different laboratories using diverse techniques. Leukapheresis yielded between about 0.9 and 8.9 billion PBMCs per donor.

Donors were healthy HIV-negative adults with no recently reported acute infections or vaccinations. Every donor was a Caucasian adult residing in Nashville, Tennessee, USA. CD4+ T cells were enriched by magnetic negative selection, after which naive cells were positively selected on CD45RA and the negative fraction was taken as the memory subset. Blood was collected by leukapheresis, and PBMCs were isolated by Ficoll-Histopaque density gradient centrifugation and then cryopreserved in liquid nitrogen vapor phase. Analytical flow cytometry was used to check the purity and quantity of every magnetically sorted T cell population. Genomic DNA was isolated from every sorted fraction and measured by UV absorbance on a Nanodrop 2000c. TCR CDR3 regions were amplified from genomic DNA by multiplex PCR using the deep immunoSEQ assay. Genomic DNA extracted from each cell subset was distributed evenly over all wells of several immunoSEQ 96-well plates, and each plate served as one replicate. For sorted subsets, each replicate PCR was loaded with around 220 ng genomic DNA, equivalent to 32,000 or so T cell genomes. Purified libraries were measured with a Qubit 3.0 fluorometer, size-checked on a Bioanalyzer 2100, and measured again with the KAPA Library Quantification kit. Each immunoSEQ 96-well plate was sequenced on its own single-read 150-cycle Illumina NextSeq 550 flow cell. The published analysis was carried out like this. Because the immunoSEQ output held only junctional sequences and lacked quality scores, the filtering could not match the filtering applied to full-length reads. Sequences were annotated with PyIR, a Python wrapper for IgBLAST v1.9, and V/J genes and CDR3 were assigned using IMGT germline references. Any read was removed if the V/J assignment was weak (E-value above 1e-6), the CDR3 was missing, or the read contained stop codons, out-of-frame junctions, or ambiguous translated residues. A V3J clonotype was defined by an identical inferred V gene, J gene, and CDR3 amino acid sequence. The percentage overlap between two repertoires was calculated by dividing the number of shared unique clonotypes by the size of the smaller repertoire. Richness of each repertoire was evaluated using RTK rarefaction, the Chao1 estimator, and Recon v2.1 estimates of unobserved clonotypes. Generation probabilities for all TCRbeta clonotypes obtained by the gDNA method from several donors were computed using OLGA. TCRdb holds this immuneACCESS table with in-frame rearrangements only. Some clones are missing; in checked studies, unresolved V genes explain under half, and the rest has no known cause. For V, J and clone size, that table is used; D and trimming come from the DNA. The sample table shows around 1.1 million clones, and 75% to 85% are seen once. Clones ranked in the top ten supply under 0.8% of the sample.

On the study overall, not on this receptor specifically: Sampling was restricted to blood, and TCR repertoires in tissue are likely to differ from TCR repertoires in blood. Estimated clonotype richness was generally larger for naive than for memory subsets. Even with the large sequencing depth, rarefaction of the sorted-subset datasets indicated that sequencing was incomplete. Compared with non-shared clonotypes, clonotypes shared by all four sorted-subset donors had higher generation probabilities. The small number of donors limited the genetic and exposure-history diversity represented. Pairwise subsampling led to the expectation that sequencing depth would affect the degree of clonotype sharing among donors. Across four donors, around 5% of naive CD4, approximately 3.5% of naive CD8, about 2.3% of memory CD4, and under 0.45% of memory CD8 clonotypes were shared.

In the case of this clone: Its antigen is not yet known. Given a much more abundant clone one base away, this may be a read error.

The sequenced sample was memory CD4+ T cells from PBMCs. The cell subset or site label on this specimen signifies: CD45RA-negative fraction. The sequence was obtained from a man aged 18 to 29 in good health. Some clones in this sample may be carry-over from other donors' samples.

The nucleotide sequence reads as follows: TGTGCCAGCAGGACGGGGGGGATCGGCAATCAGCCCCAGCATTTT. Its protein is CASRTGGIGNQPQHF. The sequence links TRBV6-6 to TRBJ1-5; TRBD1 is a possible D gene, resting on 5 matching bases. CDR1 is given as MNHNY and CDR2 as SVGAGI, both from the germline V gene (reference sequence). From its cysteine to its phenylalanine, the CDR3 spans 15 amino acids. Solely the CDR3 DNA is kept, with 45 bases framed from the first base. Relative to germline, V is 6 bases shorter and J is 2 bases shorter, with 14 bases between their ends.